This note documents a single TCR beta chain sequence. Which antigen it targets is not known. Base quality data are lacking; no much larger clone is found one base away. Naive CD8 T cell libraries were made from around 18,000 to 910,000 sorted cells using 10%, 30% or 50% of purified RNA. Naive CD8 T cells, defined as CD8+CD4-CCR7+CD45RA+, were FACS-sorted into RLT Plus buffer on a BD FACSAria II. To test detection sensitivity, Jurkat RNA equivalent to more than 9 TCR copies was spiked into samples of roughly 20,000-1,000,000 naive CD8 T cells. Enrichment of CD8 T cells was performed with RosetteSep CD8+ T Cell Enrichment Cocktail and Ficoll-Paque, after which ACK red cell lysis was carried out. From the cysteine up to the phenylalanine, the CDR3 has a length of 14 residues. Only the CDR3 DNA is retained, 42 bases long and in frame from the first base. Cut back by 0 bases and 6 bases, the V and J ends lie 10 bases apart. CDR1 and CDR2 were assigned from the germline V gene as ENHRY and SYGVKD.

The protocol used for the library was PCR. The run used an Illumina HiSeq 4000. Bulk TCR libraries were prepared as previously described, using TCR primers listed in Table S5. The Qiagen AllPrep DNA/RNA kit was used to purify total RNA. Before analysis, reads from multiple sequencing runs of one library were combined. The original methods were these. Only reads with exact TCR constant sequence were kept, trimmed to 150 nt, and grouped by their 12-nt molecular barcodes. Reads in each barcode group were sub-clustered using a 15% Levenshtein threshold, and a quality-weighted consensus sequence was built for each RNA molecule. Non-functional sequences were filtered out, along with any lower-count sequence sitting one edit away from another sequence. Based on a fit of two negative binomial distributions, barcode sub-clusters having less than 20% of the maximum read count were discarded. The public sequencing data were trimmed at Q25 with fastp and processed into clonotypes with MiXCR by TCRdb, which kept only in-frame beta chains. Every distinct CDR3 protein forms one entry, paired with its most common genes and DNA. These V and J calls rely on TCRdb rather than the paper's analysis. The sample table records 300,000 to 400,000 distinct CDR3 sequences; 20% to 25% of these occur just once. About 0.79% of the sample lies in the top ten.

This entry is derived from a study of molecular identifiers for immune sequencing clone quantification (dated by TCRdb to about 2018). A note on the overall study: For a replicate experiment, the RNA from either about 20,000 or 100,000 naive CD8 T cells was divided into five aliquots, and four of those aliquots went on to sequencing. The study was a methods study using CD8 T cells to benchmark molecular-identifier clustering-based TCR repertoire sequencing (MIDCIRS) and TCR RNA copy counting.

The study at large found these results: Highly expanded clone sizes could be underestimated if identical TCR molecules share a barcode. When barcode sub-clustering was left out, chimeric consensus sequences inflated TCR diversity, with chimeras reaching as high as 47%. Spiked-in Jurkat TCR RNA (about ten copies' worth), which is not part of the donor repertoire, was contained in the naive libraries. Clones above 20 RNA copies held over 97% of molecules in CMV-specific effector cells but under 1% in naive cells. Modeling estimated about three recovered TCR RNA copies per cell, compared with around 9.7 by digital PCR, which implies about 32% capture efficiency. Spiked-in Jurkat TCR RNA equivalent to a single cell was reported to be detectable even among 850,000 to 1,000,000 naive CD8 T cells.

The specimen sequenced was naive CD8+ T cells from blood, with Jurkat cell RNA spiked in. Sample cell subset or site, as interpreted from the label and publication: FACS-sorted CD8+CD4-CCR7+CD45RA+ naive T cells. This clonotype originated in a human donor in good health. Some libraries in this study had Jurkat cell RNA spiked in. The chain is made from TRBV10-3 and TRBJ2-3; the D match is possibly TRBD1 or TRBD2, with 5 bases aligned in each. The sequenced DNA: TGTGCCATCAGTGAGTCGGCTGAGGGGGATACGCAGTATTTT. This translates into CAISESAEGDTQYF.